This T cell receptor (beta chain) was captured in a study of Graves' ophthalmopathy and Graves' hyperthyroidism. Trimming removed 4 bases from V and 0 bases from J; junction bases left unmatched: 6. The CDR3 is 15 amino acids. From germline, CDR1 is SGHTA and CDR2 FQGNSA. Findings of the study overall: The 13-signature model separated ophthalmopathy from stable hyperthyroidism at almost 90% sensitivity and almost 83% specificity.

The sample holds many counts of this clonotype. Its target is not known. Transcripts of RNA were the source for amplifying TCR beta CDR3 regions. HTBI primers primed a first-round RT-PCR, and a second-round multiplex PCR followed. TCRdb redid the calling of the multiplex PCR reads with MiXCR, one entry per CDR3 protein. The table has 260,000 or so distinct CDR3 sequences, around 50% seen once. Donors with ophthalmopathy: moderate-to-severe activity, CAS ≥3, NOSPECS ≥4, duration under 3 months. Reliance was placed on clinical symptoms, serum thyroxine, TRAb, thyroid ultrasound and orbital computed tomography for diagnosis. The PBMCs used were ones drawn from approximately 10 ml of fresh peripheral blood.

This receptor was identified in an adult man with Graves' ophthalmopathy. The genes are TRBV7-2 and TRBJ2-7; 7 nucleotides line up with TRBD2. Sequencing was done on a sample of peripheral blood. DNA for the CDR3: TGTGCCAGCAGCTGGGGGGGACCGTCCTCCTACGAGCAGTACTTC. Protein product: CASSWGGPSSYEQYF.